This entry lists 4 T cell receptor beta chains sequenced from one sample in a study of blood T cell repertoires in COVID-19. Using immunoSEQ multiplex PCR, the repertoire was profiled, and TCRdb retains in-frame clones only, with some absent. The sample includes about 120,000 clones, 65% to 90% of them seen just once. The sample taken for sequencing was peripheral blood. The source of these receptors is a man aged 80 or over with acute or convalescent COVID-19.

J is TRBJ1-5 and V is TRBV2; 7 nucleotides align to TRBD1. The CDR3 loop spans 15 amino acids. Germline-derived CDR1 and CDR2 are SNHLY and FYNNEI. V shed 3 bases, J shed 7 bases, and the junction held 9 bases outside the gene matches. The CDR3 reads CASSERQGRGQPQHF. In DNA, the CDR3 is TGTGCCAGCAGTGAGAGACAGGGAAGAGGGCAGCCCCAGCATTTT.

The rearrangement joins TRBV7-2 to TRBJ2-2, with 10 bases identical to TRBD2. J gave up 6 bases and V 3 bases, and 1 base lay outside the gene matches. The CDR3 loop spans 14 amino acids. The germline gives CDR1 SGHTA, CDR2 FQGNSA. CDR3 sequence: CASSFLAGAGELFF. As DNA, the CDR3 is TGTGCCAGCAGCTTCCTAGCGGGGGCCGGGGAGCTGTTTTTT.

The chain is built from TRBV12-3 or TRBV12-4 and TRBJ2-7; tentatively, D is TRBD2 (5 bases). V gave up 1 base and J gave up 7 bases, with 11 bases separating them. This CDR3 has 13 residues. The CDR3 bases are TGTGCCAGCAGTTTAGGCCAGGCGGGTGAGCAGTACTTC. This encodes CASSLGQAGEQYF.

The V gene is TRBV10-3, the J gene TRBJ2-7, with 8 positions matching TRBD1. The trim removed 4 bases at V and 7 bases at J, leaving 9 bases unmatched. The CDR3 consists of 14 residues. CDR1 and CDR2 from the germline V gene are ENHRY and SYGVKD. In DNA, the CDR3 is TGTGCCATCAGTGCCGGACAGGGACTGGGGGAGCAGTACTTC. As protein: CAISAGQGLGEQYF.